This T cell receptor beta chain emerged from a study of vaccination and CD4 T cells after COVID-19 (dated by TCRdb to between 2021 and 2024). The study in broad terms: Convalescent patients had a positive SARS-CoV-2 result on nasal swab PCR, and of these patients, several had mild disease and one had severe disease. Each participant got two doses of either the Pfizer-BioNTech BNT162b2 vaccine (n=8) or the Moderna mRNA-1273 vaccine (n=2). Post-COVID blood samples were collected from convalescent patients a median of roughly 100 days after diagnosis, with a range of roughly 35 to 161 days. The spike-specific CD4+ TCR repertoire was compared before and after mRNA vaccination in over nine COVID-19 convalescent patients and a handful of infection-naive healthy vaccine recipients. Control cultures used a CEFX viral epitope pool as positive control, an HIV-1 Nef peptide pool as negative control, or no peptide. Culture stimuli were overlapping spike peptide pools from SARS-CoV-2 and from the common cold coronaviruses HCoV-NL63, HCoV-OC43 and HCoV-229E. In the convalescent cohort there were six males and four females, among whom were two Hispanic individuals, seven Caucasians, two Asians and one multiracial person. The time from the second vaccine dose to post-vaccine blood sampling had a median of around 72 days and ranged from roughly 12 to 250 days. The research as a whole found: In convalescent patients, nearly all vaccine-specific clones (304 of 307) were found to be mono-reactive for SARS-CoV-2 spike rather than cross-reactive with common cold coronaviruses. The median number of SARS-CoV-2-reactive clonotypes rose from around 22 after infection to roughly 38 after vaccination, but the change was not significant. In convalescent patients, a median about 86% of post-vaccine SARS-CoV-2-reactive clones were detected only after vaccination, suggesting vaccine-specific priming. Relatively few convalescent patients were included in the study, and early timepoints after natural infection were not analyzed.

Library construction relied on PCR. TCR sequencing of DNA from cultured CD4+ T cells used the Oncomine TCR Beta short-read assay at the Johns Hopkins FTIC core. The QIAamp micro DNA kit was used to extract genomic DNA from the cultured CD4+ T cells. Oncomine TCR Beta libraries from cultured CD4+ T cells were pooled using unique dual indexes and sequenced on an Illumina iSeq 100. On the study's bioinformatics: Non-productive sequences were removed, and CDR3s that did not start with C, did not end with F or W, or were shorter than 7 amino acids were discarded. Antigen-specific clonotypes were identified using the MANAFEST web application through comparison of peptide-stimulated wells with reference and other culture wells. Positive clones required FDR below 0.05, an odds ratio above 5, and productive frequency above 0.1% in at least two of three replicate wells. Clonotypes that were significantly expanded in both SARS-CoV-2 spike wells and at least one common cold coronavirus spike condition were defined as cross-reactive. Levenshtein distances (stringdist) and unrooted phylogenetic trees (ape) in R version 3.6.1 were used to assess CDR3 homology. In-frame beta chains were kept once TCRdb had trimmed the public reads at Q25 with fastp and called clones with MiXCR. Identical CDR3 protein sequences are pooled into one entry, listed with their most common genes and DNA. It is TCRdb's table, rather than the study itself, that gives the V and J calls and clone size. The sample table contains over 15,000 distinct CDR3 sequences; only one count was recorded for more than 40% of them. The ten top clones hold about 6% of the sample.

On this clonotype: Its antigen remains unidentified. Base quality data are lacking; no much larger clone is found one base away.

The treatment or condition label, read with the paper, signifies: approximately 9-day PBMC culture with coronavirus spike peptide pools or control peptides (ViraFEST assay). The ViraFEST assay was used in the study, in which antigen-specific T cells were expanded with peptide pools and expanded clonotypes were subsequently identified by TCR sequencing. The convalescent patients' positive SARS-CoV-2 PCR tests fell between March and December 2020, which was before the Alpha, Beta and Delta variants emerged in the United States. PBMCs were cultured at approximately 2.1 million per well in IMDM supplemented with 5% human AB serum and roughly 10 IU/ml IL-2, with 10 ug/ml peptide pools added. Half of the culture medium was replaced with fresh IL-2-containing medium on days 3 and 7. After 10 days of culture, CD4+ T cells were isolated by negative selection using the EasySep CD4+ T cell isolation kit. Ficoll-Paque Plus gradient centrifugation was used to isolate PBMCs from whole blood, and the isolated PBMCs were then either used fresh or cryopreserved at -140C. In general, triplicate wells were set up for every culture condition.

A distance of 11 bases separates the germline ends of V and J, which lose 2 bases and 8 bases respectively. As encoded in the germline V gene (reference sequence), CDR1 is SGHNT while CDR2 is YYREEE. CDR3 length: 14 amino acids, cysteine to phenylalanine. Of the read, only the CDR3 DNA is kept; its 42 bases are in frame from base 1. This receptor was taken from a human donor who had recovered from COVID-19. This specimen was CD4+ T cells from blood, cultured in vitro, taken before SARS-CoV-2 vaccination. The rearranged chain carries TRBV5-4 and TRBJ1-6; the D gene identity is not certain. The CDR3 amino acid sequence is: CASSLGIQDSPLHF. The DNA sequence is as follows: TGTGCCAGCAGCTTAGGGATTCAGGATTCACCCCTCCACTTT.